The clone carrying this T cell receptor beta chain has more than one count but fewer than ten. The target antigen is unknown. This CDR3 is built from 14 residues. Trimming removed 7 bases from V and 5 bases from J, with 15 bases in between. These data come from a study of blood T cells in healthy people across ages. Combining a sample-barcoded 5' primer with a J-beta primer mix, a second PCR ran for about 7 to 11 cycles. TCRdb reprocessed the 5' RACE reads via MiXCR and lists one record per CDR3 protein. The profile shows hundreds of thousands of distinct CDR3 sequences, around 45% of them singletons. For every donor, a draw yielded about 9.7 milliliters of peripheral blood. General study points: In long-lived donors, naive CD4+ cell counts and diversity exceeded those of aged donors.

What was sequenced was blood. V usage is TRBV12-3 or TRBV12-4 and J usage is TRBJ2-1, with D possibly TRBD2 on 6 matching bases. This receptor was obtained from a man aged 80 or over in good health. This CDR3 is CASTKRDWNNEQFF. In DNA form, the CDR3 reads TGTGCCAGCACCAAAAGGGACTGGAACAATGAGCAGTTCTTC.